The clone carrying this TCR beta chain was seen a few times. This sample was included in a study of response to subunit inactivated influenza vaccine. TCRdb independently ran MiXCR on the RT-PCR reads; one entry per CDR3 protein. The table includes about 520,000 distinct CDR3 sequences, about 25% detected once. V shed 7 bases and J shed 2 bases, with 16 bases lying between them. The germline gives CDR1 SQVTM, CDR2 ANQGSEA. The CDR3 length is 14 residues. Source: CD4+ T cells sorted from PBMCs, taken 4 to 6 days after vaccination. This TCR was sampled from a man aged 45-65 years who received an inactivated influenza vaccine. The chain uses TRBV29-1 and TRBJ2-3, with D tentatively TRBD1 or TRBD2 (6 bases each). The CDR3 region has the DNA TGCAGCGGGGGGGCGACAGTCAACACAGATACGCAGTATTTT. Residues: CSGGATVNTDTQYF.